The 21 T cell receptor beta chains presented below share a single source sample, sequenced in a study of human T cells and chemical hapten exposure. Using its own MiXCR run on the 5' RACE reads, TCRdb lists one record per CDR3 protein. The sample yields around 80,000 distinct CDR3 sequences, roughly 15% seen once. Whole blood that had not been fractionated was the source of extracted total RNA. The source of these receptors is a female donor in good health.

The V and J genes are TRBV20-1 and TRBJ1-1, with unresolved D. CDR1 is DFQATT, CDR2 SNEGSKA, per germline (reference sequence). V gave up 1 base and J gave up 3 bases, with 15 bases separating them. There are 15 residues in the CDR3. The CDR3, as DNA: TGCAGTGCTAGAGGGTCGGTACCAAGGTACACTGAAGCTTTCTTT. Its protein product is CSARGSVPRYTEAFF.

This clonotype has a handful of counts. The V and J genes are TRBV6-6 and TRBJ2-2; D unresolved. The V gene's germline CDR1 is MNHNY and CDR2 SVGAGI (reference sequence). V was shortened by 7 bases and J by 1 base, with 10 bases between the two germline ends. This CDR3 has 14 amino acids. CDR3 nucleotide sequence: TGTGCCAGCACCGAACACCAGAACACCGGGGAGCTGTTTTTT. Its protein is CASTEHQNTGELFF.

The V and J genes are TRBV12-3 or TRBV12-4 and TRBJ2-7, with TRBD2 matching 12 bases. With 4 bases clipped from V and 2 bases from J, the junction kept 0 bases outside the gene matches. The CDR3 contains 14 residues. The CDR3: CASSWTSGTYEQYF. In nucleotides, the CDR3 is TGTGCCAGCAGTTGGACTAGCGGGACCTACGAGCAGTACTTC.

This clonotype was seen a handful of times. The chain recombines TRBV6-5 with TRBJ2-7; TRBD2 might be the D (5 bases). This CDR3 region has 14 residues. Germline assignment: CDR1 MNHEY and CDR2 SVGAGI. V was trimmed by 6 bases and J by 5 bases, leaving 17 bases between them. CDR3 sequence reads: CASSRTLRNDEQYF. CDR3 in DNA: TGTGCCAGCAGCCGGACTCTTAGGAACGACGAGCAGTACTTC.

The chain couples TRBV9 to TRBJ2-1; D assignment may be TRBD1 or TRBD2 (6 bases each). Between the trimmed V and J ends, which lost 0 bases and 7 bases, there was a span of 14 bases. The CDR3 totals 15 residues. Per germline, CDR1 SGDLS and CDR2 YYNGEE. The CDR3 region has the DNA TGTGCCAGCAGCGTAGGTGTGGGGGGCAGGAATGAGCAGTTCTTC. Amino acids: CASSVGVGGRNEQFF.

For the CDR3, the DNA is TGCGCCAGCAGCCTCGGACAGGGGAATTCACCCCTCCACTTT. Translation: CASSLGQGNSPLHF. The chain carries TRBV4-1 and TRBJ1-6; 9 bases are a match to TRBD1. The junction had 2 bases not matched to a gene; V was cut back by 4 bases and J by 7 bases. Germline CDR1 MGHRA, CDR2 YSYEKL. The CDR3 has 14 amino acids.

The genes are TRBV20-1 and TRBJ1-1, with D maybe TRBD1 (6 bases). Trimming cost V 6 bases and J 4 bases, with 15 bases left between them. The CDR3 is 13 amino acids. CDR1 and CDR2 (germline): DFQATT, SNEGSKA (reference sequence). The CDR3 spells CSAQQGGGTEAFF. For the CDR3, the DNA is TGCAGTGCGCAACAGGGTGGGGGCACTGAAGCTTTCTTT.

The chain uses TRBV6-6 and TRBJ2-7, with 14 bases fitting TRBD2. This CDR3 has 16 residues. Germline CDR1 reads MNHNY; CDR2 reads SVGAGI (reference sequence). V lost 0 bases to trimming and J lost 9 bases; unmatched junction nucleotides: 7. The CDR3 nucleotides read TGTGCCAGCAGTTACTCCCAAGGACTAGCGGGAGGAGGGCAGTACTTC. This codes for CASSYSQGLAGGGQYF.

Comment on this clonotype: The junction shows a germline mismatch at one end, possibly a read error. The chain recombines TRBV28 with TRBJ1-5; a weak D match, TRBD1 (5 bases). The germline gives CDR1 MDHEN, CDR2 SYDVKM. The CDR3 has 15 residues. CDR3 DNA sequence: TGTGCCAGCAGCACCGCTGGGACGGGTGATCAGCCCCAGAATTTT. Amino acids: CASSTAGTGDQPQNF.

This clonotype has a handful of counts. The CDR3 coding sequence is TGTGCCAGCAGCCAGCCGGGACTAGCGGGGGAGACCCAGTACTTC. This encodes CASSQPGLAGETQYF. This chain links TRBV4-2 with TRBJ2-5, with 13 bases identical to TRBD2. V lost 3 bases, J lost 5 bases, and 3 bases stayed unmatched. The germline V gene encodes CDR1 LGHNA and CDR2 YNFKEQ. This CDR3 has 15 residues.

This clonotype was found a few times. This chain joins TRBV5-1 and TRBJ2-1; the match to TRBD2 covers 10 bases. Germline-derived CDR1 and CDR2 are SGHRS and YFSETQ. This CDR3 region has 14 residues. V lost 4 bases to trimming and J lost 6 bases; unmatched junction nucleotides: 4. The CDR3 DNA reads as TGCGCCAGCAGCACCGGGACTAGCGTCAATGAGCAGTTCTTC. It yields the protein CASSTGTSVNEQFF.

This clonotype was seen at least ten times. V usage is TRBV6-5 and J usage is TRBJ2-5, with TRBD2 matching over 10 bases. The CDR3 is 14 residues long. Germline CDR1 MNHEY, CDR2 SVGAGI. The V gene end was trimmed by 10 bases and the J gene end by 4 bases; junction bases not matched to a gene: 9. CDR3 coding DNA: TGTGCCACCTCTAGCGGGAGTTGGGGAGAGACCCAGTACTTC. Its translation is CATSSGSWGETQYF.

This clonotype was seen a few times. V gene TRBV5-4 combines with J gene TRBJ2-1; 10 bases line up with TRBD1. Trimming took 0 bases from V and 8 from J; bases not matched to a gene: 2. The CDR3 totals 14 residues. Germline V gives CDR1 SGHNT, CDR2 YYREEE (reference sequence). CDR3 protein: CASSLGGTGDEQFF. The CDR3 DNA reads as TGTGCCAGCAGCTTGGGTGGGACAGGGGATGAGCAGTTCTTC.

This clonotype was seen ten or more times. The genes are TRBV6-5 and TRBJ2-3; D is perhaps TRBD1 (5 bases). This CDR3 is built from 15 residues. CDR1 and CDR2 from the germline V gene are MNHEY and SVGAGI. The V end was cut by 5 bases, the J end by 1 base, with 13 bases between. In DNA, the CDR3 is TGTGCCAGCAGTACAGGTTCCCTCCGCACAGATACGCAGTATTTT. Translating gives CASSTGSLRTDTQYF.

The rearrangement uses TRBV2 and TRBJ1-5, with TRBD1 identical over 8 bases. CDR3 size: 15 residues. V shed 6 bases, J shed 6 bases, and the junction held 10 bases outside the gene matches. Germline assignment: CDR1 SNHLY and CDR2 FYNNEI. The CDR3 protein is CASSLDRVTGQPQHF. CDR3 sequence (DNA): TGTGCCAGCAGCTTGGACAGGGTTACAGGTCAGCCCCAGCATTTT.

CDR3 DNA: TGTGCCAGCAGCCCACAGGGGGACGAGCAGTACTTC. Protein: CASSPQGDEQYF. The chain combines TRBV12-3 or TRBV12-4 with TRBJ2-7; 8 nucleotides match TRBD1. With V trimmed by 6 bases and J by 5 bases, 3 bases remained unmatched. CDR3 length: 12 residues.

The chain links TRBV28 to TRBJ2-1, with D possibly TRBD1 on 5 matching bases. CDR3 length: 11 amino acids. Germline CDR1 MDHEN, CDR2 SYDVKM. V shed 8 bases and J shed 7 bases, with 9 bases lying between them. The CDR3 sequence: CASYQGNEQFF. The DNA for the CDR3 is TGTGCCAGCTATCAGGGAAATGAGCAGTTCTTC.

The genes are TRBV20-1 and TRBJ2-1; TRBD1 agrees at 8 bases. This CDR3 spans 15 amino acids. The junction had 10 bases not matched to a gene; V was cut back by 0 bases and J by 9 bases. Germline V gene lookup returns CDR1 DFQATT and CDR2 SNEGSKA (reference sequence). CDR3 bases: TGCAGTGCTAGAGATACCCTCCTGGGGACAGGTGAGCAGTTCTTC. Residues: CSARDTLLGTGEQFF.

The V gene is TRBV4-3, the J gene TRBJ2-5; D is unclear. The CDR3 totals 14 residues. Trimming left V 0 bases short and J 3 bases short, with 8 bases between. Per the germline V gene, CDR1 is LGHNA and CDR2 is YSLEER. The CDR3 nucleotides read TGCGCCAGCAGCCAAGATCACACAGAAGAGACCCAGTACTTC. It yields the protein CASSQDHTEETQYF.

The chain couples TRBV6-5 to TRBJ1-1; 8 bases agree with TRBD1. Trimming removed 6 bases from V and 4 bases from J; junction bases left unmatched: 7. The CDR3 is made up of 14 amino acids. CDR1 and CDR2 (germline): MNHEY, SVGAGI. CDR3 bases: TGTGCCAGCAGACAAAACACAGGGGGCACTGAAGCTTTCTTT. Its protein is CASRQNTGGTEAFF.

CDR3 amino acids: CATTDRDTGELFF. CDR3 sequence (DNA): TGTGCCACCACCGACAGGGACACCGGGGAGCTGTTTTTT. The chain has TRBV24-1 and TRBJ2-2; 7 positions match TRBD1. CDR3 length: 13 amino acids. Germline V gives CDR1 KGHDR, CDR2 SFDVKD. After removal of 8 bases from V and 3 bases from J, the junction contained 2 bases not matched to a gene.